The present TCR beta chain was sequenced within a study of blood T cell repertoires in COVID-19. Study overall: Whether acute or convalescent, the COVID-19 samples came from the United States, Italy and Spain. PBMCs, B-cell-depleted T cells, or T cells were the source of the cDNA or gDNA that made up the material.

Trimming stripped 6 bases from V and 5 bases from J, with 16 bases between. CDR3 length equals 14 residues. Germline assignment: CDR1 PRHDT and CDR2 FYEKMQ (reference sequence). Original processing methods: Amplification from reference gene primers served as the basis for estimated nucleated cell counts. TCRdb's copy holds only in-frame clones and misses some; the assay was immunoSEQ multiplex PCR. V and J calls and clone size are those listed in that table; D and trimming were worked out from the DNA. The sample shows fewer than 200,000 clones, 70% to 90% of them seen only once. During active infection, Seattle patients enrolled and were then monitored through disease.

V and J are TRBV13 and TRBJ2-5, with TRBD2 as a possible D gene (6 bases). The clonotype comes from a woman of 80 years or more with COVID-19, enrolled during active disease. Sequencing was performed on peripheral blood. The CDR3 region has the DNA TGTGCCAGCAGTTTTCGGGGACTCGAGGAGACCCAGTACTTC. Amino acids: CASSFRGLEETQYF.